The 10 T cell receptor beta chains presented below share a single source sample, sequenced in a study of OX40 agonist ivuxolimab in advanced cancers. Produced via immunoSEQ multiplex PCR; TCRdb's table is partial and in-frame only. This table has tens of thousands of clones, 70% to 85% appearing once. Sequencing used CD4+ or CD8+ T cells sorted from blood, obtained in a trial of the OX40 agonist ivuxolimab. Every receptor here comes from an adult with an advanced solid tumor such as melanoma, head and neck, liver or kidney cancer.

This chain links TRBV6-5 with TRBJ2-3; 7 nucleotides align to TRBD1. The CDR3 covers 15 residues. J was trimmed by 4 bases and V by 2 bases; bases with no gene match: 6. Per the germline V gene, CDR1 is MNHEY and CDR2 is SVGAGI. CDR3 sequence: CASSYQQGSADTQYF. CDR3 nucleotides: TGTGCCAGCAGTTACCAACAGGGGAGCGCAGATACGCAGTATTTT.

The chain carries TRBV5-1 and TRBJ2-5; 8 bases fit TRBD2. V trimming: 1 base; J trimming: 1 base; junction bases outside the gene matches: 3. Germline loops: CDR1 SGHRS, CDR2 YFSETQ. The CDR3 is 15 amino acids. The CDR3, as DNA: TGCGCCAGCAGCTTGAGCGGGGGTTCCCAAGAGACCCAGTACTTC. Amino acids: CASSLSGGSQETQYF.

The sample holds a few counts of this clone. The rearrangement links TRBV7-8 to TRBJ2-7; 7 nucleotides align to TRBD1. The germline gives CDR1 SGHVS, CDR2 FQNEAQ. V lost 1 base to trimming and J lost 6 bases; unmatched junction nucleotides: 6. The CDR3 runs to 14 residues. In DNA, the CDR3 is TGTGCCAGCAGCTTAGACAGGGGCCCGGGCGAGCAGTACTTC. It encodes CASSLDRGPGEQYF. Combining the CDR3 with reference TRBV7-8 and TRBJ2-7 gives the whole variable domain GAGVSQSPRYKVAKRGQDVALRCDPISGHVSLFWYQQALGQGPEFLTYFQNEAQLDKSGLPSDRFFAERPEGSVSTLKIQRTQQEDSAVYLCASSLDRGPGEQYFGPGTRLTVT.

As DNA, the CDR3 is TGTGCCAGTAGTCCCCCAGGGAGAATCGGGGAGCTGTTTTTT. Amino acid sequence: CASSPPGRIGELFF. The rearrangement links TRBV19 to TRBJ2-2; perhaps D is TRBD1 or TRBD2 (5 bases each). The CDR3 is 14 residues long. Germline loops: CDR1 LNHDA, CDR2 SQIVND (reference sequence). Trimming took off 5 bases at V and 7 bases at J, with 14 bases between the two ends. Full variable domain (missing parts from reference TRBV19 and TRBJ2-2): DGGITQSPKYLFRKEGQNVTLSCEQNLNHDAMYWYRQDPGQGLRLIYYSQIVNDFQKGDIAEGYSVSREKKESFPLTVTSAQKNPTAFYLCASSPPGRIGELFFGEGSRLTVL.

The gene calls are TRBV6-1 and TRBJ1-2, with a weak D call TRBD1 (5 bases). V was pared by 6 bases and J by 7 bases, with 12 bases between. Germline CDR1 reads MNHNS; CDR2 reads SASEGT. The CDR3 length is 12 residues. CDR3 loop: CASRETVRGYTF. CDR3 nucleotides: TGTGCCAGCAGGGAGACAGTTCGTGGCTACACCTTC.

V is TRBV2 and J is TRBJ2-7; 10 nucleotides line up with TRBD1. V shed 2 bases, J shed 7 bases, and the junction held 5 bases outside the gene matches. The V gene's germline CDR1 is SNHLY and CDR2 FYNNEI. The CDR3 has 14 residues. DNA of the CDR3: TGTGCCAGCAGTGAAAGGGACAGGGGAAGTGAGCAGTACTTC. Protein: CASSERDRGSEQYF.

This clone is a singleton in its sample. V usage is TRBV9 and J usage is TRBJ2-1, with TRBD2 identical over 7 bases. Germline CDR1 and CDR2: SGDLS and YYNGEE. Trimming removed 4 bases from V and 4 bases from J; junction bases left unmatched: 8. The length of the CDR3 is 15 residues. The CDR3 sequence is CASSPQVAGYNEQFF. CDR3 coding DNA: TGTGCCAGCAGCCCCCAGGTAGCGGGTTACAATGAGCAGTTCTTC. The full variable domain, with the rest looked up from reference TRBV9 and TRBJ2-1, is DSGVTQTPKHLITATGQRVTLRCSPRSGDLSVYWYQQSLDQGLQFLIQYYNGEERAKGNILERFSAQQFPDLHSELNLSSLELGDSALYFCASSPQVAGYNEQFFGPGTRLTVL.

V and J are TRBV9 and TRBJ2-7; the match to TRBD1 covers 9 bases. CDR3 size: 16 residues. CDR1 is SGDLS, CDR2 YYNGEE, per germline. V was pared by 3 bases and J by 0 bases, with 7 bases of the junction left unmatched. The CDR3, as DNA: TGTGCCAGCAGCGCCGGACAGGGGAGAAGCTCCTACGAGCAGTACTTC. As protein: CASSAGQGRSSYEQYF.

This clone has just a few counts. The rearrangement joins TRBV19 to TRBJ2-2; TRBD1 matches at 11 bases. CDR1 LNHDA and CDR2 SQIVND come from the germline V gene (reference sequence). The V segment lost 10 bases and the J segment 2 bases; nucleotides outside the gene matches: 9. This CDR3 has 16 residues. For the CDR3, the DNA is TGTGCCACCCGGGACAGGGGGAGCCAAAACACCGGGGAGCTGTTTTTT. Amino acid sequence: CATRDRGSQNTGELFF.

The chain uses TRBV5-1 and TRBJ2-1; no definite D call. V was pared by 0 bases and J by 10 bases, with 11 bases between. CDR3 length: 13 residues. CDR1 and CDR2 (germline): SGHRS, YFSETQ. The CDR3 reads CASSLDSGSEQFF. In DNA, the CDR3 is TGCGCCAGCAGCTTGGATAGTGGCTCCGAGCAGTTCTTC.